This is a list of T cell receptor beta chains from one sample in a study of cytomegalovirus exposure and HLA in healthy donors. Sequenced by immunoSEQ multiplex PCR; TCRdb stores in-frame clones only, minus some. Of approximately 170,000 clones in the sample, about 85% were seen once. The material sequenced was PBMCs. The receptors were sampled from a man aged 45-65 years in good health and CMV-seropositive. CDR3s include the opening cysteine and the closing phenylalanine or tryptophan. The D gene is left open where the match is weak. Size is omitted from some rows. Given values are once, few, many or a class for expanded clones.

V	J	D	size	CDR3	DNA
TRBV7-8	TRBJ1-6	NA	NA	CASSFIGQSSYNSPLHF	TGTGCCAGCAGCTTTATCGGACAGAGCTCCTATAATTCACCCCTCCACTTT
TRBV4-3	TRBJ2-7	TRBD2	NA	CASSPSGSGLADEQYF	TGCGCCAGCAGCCCGAGTGGGTCGGGACTAGCCGACGAGCAGTACTTC
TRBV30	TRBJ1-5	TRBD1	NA	CAWSVISGGSNQPQHF	TGTGCCTGGAGTGTAATATCAGGGGGAAGCAATCAGCCCCAGCATTTT
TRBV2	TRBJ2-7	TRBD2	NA	CASSVSGRAYEQYF	TGTGCCAGCAGTGTTAGCGGGAGGGCCTACGAGCAGTACTTC
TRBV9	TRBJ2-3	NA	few	CASSLIPKPHADTQYF	TGTGCCAGCAGCCTCATCCCTAAACCCCACGCAGATACGCAGTATTTT
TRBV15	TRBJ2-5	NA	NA	CATSRDPGGTQYF	TGTGCCACCAGCAGAGATCCCGGGGGGACCCAGTACTTC
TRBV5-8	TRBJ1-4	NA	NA	CASSRQLGGLFF	TGTGCCAGCAGCCGACAGCTGGGCGGACTGTTTTTT
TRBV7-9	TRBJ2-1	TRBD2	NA	CASNPGLAGEWQFF	TGTGCCAGCAACCCGGGACTAGCGGGAGAATGGCAGTTCTTC
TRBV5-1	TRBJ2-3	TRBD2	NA	CASSKGLASTDTQYF	TGCGCCAGCAGCAAAGGACTAGCAAGCACAGATACGCAGTATTTT
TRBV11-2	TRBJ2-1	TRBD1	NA	CASRGQSQSEQFF	TGTGCCAGCAGGGGACAGTCACAAAGCGAGCAGTTCTTC
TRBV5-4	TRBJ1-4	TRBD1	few	CASSLGGQGNEKLFF	TGTGCCAGCAGCTTAGGAGGACAGGGGAATGAAAAACTGTTTTTT
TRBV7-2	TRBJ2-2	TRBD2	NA	CASSLSGGAGTGELFF	TGTGCCAGCAGCCTTAGCGGGGGGGCAGGGACCGGGGAGCTGTTTTTT
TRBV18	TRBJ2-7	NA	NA	CASSETASYEQYF	TGTGCCAGCTCAGAGACAGCCTCCTACGAGCAGTACTTC
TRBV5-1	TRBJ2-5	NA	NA	CASSLAPAGGQETQYF	TGCGCCAGCAGCTTGGCCCCGGCTGGAGGTCAAGAGACCCAGTACTTC
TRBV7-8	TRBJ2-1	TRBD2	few	CASSRLAASNEQFF	TGTGCCAGCAGCCGACTAGCGGCCTCCAATGAGCAGTTCTTC
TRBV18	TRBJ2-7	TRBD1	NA	CASSDGQGSYEQYF	TGTGCCAGCTCGGATGGACAGGGTTCCTACGAGCAGTACTTC
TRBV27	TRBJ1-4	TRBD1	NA	CASSFFGRGTAIHEKLFF	TGTGCCAGCAGTTTTTTTGGTCGGGGGACAGCTATTCATGAAAAACTGTTTTTT